These 30 T cell receptor beta chains share one sample of origin, sequenced in a study of regulatory T cells in long-lasting Graves disease (dated by TCRdb to the early 2020s). The label giving this sample's time point can be read as: newly diagnosed GD, antithyroid drugs for less than 3 months. RNA was extracted from PBMCs in TRIzol for both TCR sequencing and RNA sequencing. Library preparation was by multiplex PCR. The listed sequencing device is Illumina HiSeq 4000. CDR3 regions were amplified by Arm-PCR with iRepertoire HTBI primers to construct TCR beta libraries. In-frame beta chains were kept once TCRdb had trimmed the public reads at Q25 with fastp and called clones with MiXCR. Rows merge per CDR3 protein into single entries with the most common DNA and genes. This sample comprises hundreds of thousands of distinct CDR3 sequences, over 12% of them detected only once. Of the sample, about 7.6% falls within the top ten clones.

Separately, the same data were catalogued under a study of T cells in Graves' hyperthyroidism and ophthalmopathy.

Sequencing used peripheral blood mononuclear cells (PBMCs), obtained at new diagnosis, from a patient treated with antithyroid drugs. The receptors come from a woman in her thirties or forties with Graves disease. Donor details come from another sample of the same person, matched by shared clones.

The chain has TRBV9 and TRBJ2-7; D call uncertain. CDR1 is SGDLS, CDR2 YYNGEE, per germline. The CDR3 is made up of 13 amino acids. Trimming removed 1 base at V and 6 bases at J, with 11 bases between. The CDR3 here is CASSVSPRAEQYF. For the CDR3, the DNA is TGTGCCAGCAGCGTATCCCCTAGGGCCGAGCAGTACTTC.

In this sample, this clonotype turned up a few times. The rearrangement uses TRBV7-2 and TRBJ1-1; D not resolved. This CDR3 is built from 16 residues. V lost 1 base, J lost 4 bases, and 16 bases lay in between. Germline V CDR1 and CDR2: SGHTA, FQGNSA. CDR3 sequence reads: CASSLGSSGMSTEAFF. CDR3 sequence (DNA): TGTGCCAGCAGCTTAGGGAGCTCAGGAATGAGCACTGAAGCTTTCTTT.

In this sample, this clonotype turned up a few times. The chain employs TRBV27 and TRBJ2-7; 7 nucleotides agree with TRBD2. CDR3 size: 14 residues. Germline loops: CDR1 MNHEY, CDR2 SMNVEV (reference sequence). Losses at the gene ends were 2 bases for V and 2 bases for J; bases not matched to a gene: 3. In DNA form, the CDR3 reads TGTGCCAGCAGTTTACTAGCGGCCCCCTACGAGCAGTACTTC. As protein: CASSLLAAPYEQYF.

This clonotype was seen repeatedly, ten times or more. The chain has TRBV12-3 or TRBV12-4 and TRBJ2-1; 8 nucleotides align to TRBD2. The V gene end was trimmed by 3 bases and the J gene end by 5 bases; junction bases not matched to a gene: 6. The CDR3 extends over 15 amino acids. The CDR3 loop reads CASSFLAGINNEQFF. The CDR3 region has the DNA TGTGCCAGCAGTTTTTTAGCGGGAATCAACAATGAGCAGTTCTTC.

There are many counts of this clonotype. The CDR3 sequence: CASTGQGKHEQFF. CDR3 coding DNA: TGTGCCAGCACCGGACAGGGAAAGCATGAGCAGTTCTTC. The chain carries TRBV2 and TRBJ2-1; 8 bases are a match to TRBD1. Germline values: CDR1 SNHLY, CDR2 FYNNEI. CDR3 length equals 13 residues. The junction had 7 bases not matched to a gene; V was cut back by 7 bases and J by 8 bases.

This clonotype was observed at least ten times. J is TRBJ2-5 and V is TRBV18; 7 bases are a match to TRBD2. Germline trimming cut 2 bases from V and 2 bases from J; bases unmatched to any gene: 11. Germline CDR1 reads KGHSH; CDR2 reads LQKENI. The CDR3 extends over 17 amino acids. The chain's CDR3 is CASSPNWRLAVQETQYF. CDR3 nucleotide sequence: TGTGCCAGCTCACCAAATTGGAGGCTAGCGGTACAAGAGACCCAGTACTTC.

The rearrangement uses TRBV5-4 and TRBJ2-3, with D possibly TRBD1 on 5 matching bases. Trimming left V 3 bases short and J 2 bases short, with 13 bases between. The CDR3 totals 15 residues. Per the germline V gene, CDR1 is SGHNT and CDR2 is YYREEE (reference sequence). The CDR3 region has the DNA TGTGCCAGCAGCTCCAACGACAGAAACACAGATACGCAGTATTTT. Translation gives CASSSNDRNTDTQYF.

This clonotype came up many times. This sequence joins TRBV20-1 and TRBJ2-1; TRBD2 agrees at 7 bases. The length of the CDR3 is 16 residues. The germline V gene has CDR1 DFQATT and CDR2 SNEGSKA (reference sequence). V gave up 5 bases and J gave up 0 bases; unmatched junction bases: 10. In DNA, the CDR3 is TGCAGTGCTGCCGATCGGGAGGCTAGCTCCTACAATGAGCAGTTCTTC. This sequence encodes CSAADREASSYNEQFF.

This clonotype was found many times. The CDR3 DNA reads TGTGCCAGCAGACGGTACGACGGTCTTGGCTACACCTTC. It is translated as CASRRYDGLGYTF. The V call is TRBV6-1, the J call TRBJ1-2; D unclear. This CDR3 has 13 amino acids. V was clipped by 6 bases and J by 7 bases, with 15 bases between them. Germline lookup yields CDR1 MNHNS and CDR2 SASEGT.

This clonotype has only a few counts. V gene TRBV19 combines with J gene TRBJ2-2, with no clear D. Germline V gene data show CDR1 as LNHDA and CDR2 as SQIVND (reference sequence). The length of the CDR3 is 13 residues. Trimming took off 2 bases at V and 6 bases at J, with 7 bases between the two ends. CDR3 DNA: TGTGCCAGTAGTATACCCAGCGCCGGGGAGCTGTTTTTT. Translation gives CASSIPSAGELFF. The whole variable domain, filled in from reference TRBV19 and TRBJ2-2, reads DGGITQSPKYLFRKEGQNVTLSCEQNLNHDAMYWYRQDPGQGLRLIYYSQIVNDFQKGDIAEGYSVSREKKESFPLTVTSAQKNPTAFYLCASSIPSAGELFFGEGSRLTVL.

This clonotype has at least ten counts. The rearrangement links TRBV10-3 to TRBJ1-5; TRBD1 agrees at 7 bases. The CDR3 spans 15 residues. CDR1 is ENHRY, CDR2 SYGVKD, per germline. V trimming: 0 bases; J trimming: 2 bases; junction bases outside the gene matches: 1. CDR3 sequence (DNA): TGTGCCATCAGTGAGTCAGGGGGCGGCAATCAGCCCCAGCATTTT. Its translation is CAISESGGGNQPQHF.

This clonotype was detected ten times or more. The chain uses TRBV11-2 and TRBJ2-5; a weak D match, TRBD2 (6 bases). This CDR3 comprises 15 residues. Germline-derived CDR1 and CDR2 are SGHAT and FQNNGV. Trimming stripped 5 bases from V and 2 bases from J, with 15 bases between. The CDR3 nucleotides are TGTGCCAGCAGCAAGCAAAAGGGACTGCAAGAGACCCAGTACTTC. This translates into CASSKQKGLQETQYF.

This chain links TRBV19 with TRBJ1-1; D is possibly TRBD1 (5 bases). Trimming stripped 5 bases from V and 2 bases from J, with 12 bases between. Per germline, CDR1 LNHDA and CDR2 SQIVND (reference sequence). This CDR3 spans 14 amino acids. The CDR3 nucleotides are TGTGCCAGTAGTCCGAGACAGAGTAACACTGAAGCTTTCTTT. Translated, it gives CASSPRQSNTEAFF.

J is TRBJ2-3 and V is TRBV29-1; 11 positions agree with TRBD2. V gave up 5 bases and J gave up 1 base; unmatched junction bases: 5. The CDR3 has 15 amino acids. Per the germline V gene, CDR1 is SQVTM and CDR2 is ANQGSEA. The DNA for the CDR3 is TGCAGCGTTCCTGGACTAGCGGGCCGCACAGATACGCAGTATTTT. Translated, it gives CSVPGLAGRTDTQYF.

J is TRBJ1-5 and V is TRBV10-3, with D maybe TRBD1 (5 bases). Germline V gives CDR1 ENHRY, CDR2 SYGVKD. The CDR3 consists of 15 residues. V was trimmed by 0 bases and J by 3 bases, leaving 9 bases between them. CDR3 protein: CAISESGVANQPQHF. CDR3 in DNA: TGTGCCATCAGTGAGTCAGGGGTCGCCAATCAGCCCCAGCATTTT.

This clonotype was seen ten or more times. The chain is built from TRBV12-5 and TRBJ2-1; 8 bases fit TRBD2. J lost 4 bases, V lost 0 bases, and 5 bases had no gene match. Germline V gives CDR1 LGHNT, CDR2 FRNRAP. The CDR3 runs 16 residues. The CDR3 DNA reads as TGTGCTAGTGGTTTGGTAGCGGGAGTAGGTTACAATGAGCAGTTCTTC. Encoded protein: CASGLVAGVGYNEQFF.

This clonotype came up many times. The rearrangement joins TRBV7-8 to TRBJ2-1; unclear D gene. V lost 3 bases to trimming and J lost 9 bases, with 15 bases between them. The germline V gene encodes CDR1 SGHVS and CDR2 FQNEAQ. The CDR3 consists of 14 residues. DNA of the CDR3: TGTGCCAGCAGCTTGGGTAGCTCGAGTACTGAGCAGTTCTTC. As protein: CASSLGSSSTEQFF.

This clonotype was counted ten times or more. The chain links TRBV12-3 or TRBV12-4 to TRBJ2-1; 11 bases are a match to TRBD2. The V and J ends lost 6 bases and 2 bases, in that order; junction bases with no gene match: 3. The CDR3 is made up of 15 amino acids. CDR3 bases: TGTGCCAGCAGCTCACTAGCGGGAGCCTACAATGAGCAGTTCTTC. Translated, it gives CASSSLAGAYNEQFF.

This clonotype was found a few times. The chain joins TRBV20-1 to TRBJ1-6; D is unresolved. In germline, CDR1 is DFQATT, CDR2 SNEGSKA (reference sequence). Trimming left V 2 bases short and J 6 bases short, with 8 bases between. The CDR3 is 13 residues long. CDR3 coding DNA: TGCAGTGCTAGACACACCGTTAATTCACCCCTCCACTTT. This encodes CSARHTVNSPLHF.

This clonotype was seen repeatedly, ten times or more. J is TRBJ2-7 and V is TRBV28, with D possibly being TRBD1 or TRBD2 (5 bases each). Germline V gene sequence: CDR1 MDHEN, CDR2 SYDVKM. The CDR3 has 13 residues. V lost 7 bases and J lost 4, with 14 bases in between. The CDR3 region is CASTGPPSYEQYF. In nucleotides, the CDR3 is TGTGCCAGCACGGGACCGCCTAGTTACGAGCAGTACTTC.

The chain uses TRBV10-3 and TRBJ2-4; D ambiguous. Germline V lookup: CDR1 ENHRY, CDR2 SYGVKD. Deletions cut 8 bases from V and 8 bases from J, with 10 bases between. CDR3 length: 11 amino acids. CDR3 region: CAIGGEDIQYF. The CDR3 coding sequence is TGTGCCATCGGCGGTGAGGACATTCAGTACTTC.

This clonotype showed up just a few times. A far larger clone differs by one base, so this is likely a read error. The rearrangement links TRBV2 to TRBJ2-5; 7 bases are a match to TRBD1. The CDR3 consists of 14 residues. Germline V gene lookup returns CDR1 SNHLY and CDR2 FYNNEI. CDR3 sequence reads: CASSPTGDKETRYF. The DNA for the CDR3 is TGTGCCAGCAGCCCCACAGGGGACAAAGAGACCCGGTACTTC.

This clonotype appeared many times. The junction and the germline gene differ at one end; a read error may be behind it. The CDR3 protein is CASSLVQGAYNEQFF. The CDR3 DNA reads as TGTGCCAGCAGCCTCGTTCAGGGGGCCTACAATGAGCAGTTCTTC. The chain has TRBV5-1 and TRBJ2-1; 7 bases map to TRBD1. Germline-derived CDR1 and CDR2 are SGHRS and YFSETQ. The CDR3 extends over 15 amino acids.

The rearrangement joins TRBV4-2 to TRBJ1-1, with 10 bases fitting TRBD1. Germline trimming cut 1 base from V and 5 bases from J; bases unmatched to any gene: 4. Germline CDR1 reads LGHNA; CDR2 reads YNFKEQ. The CDR3 runs to 15 residues. Here the CDR3 reads CASSQGDRGQTEAFF. Written as DNA, the CDR3 is TGTGCCAGCAGCCAAGGAGACAGGGGGCAAACTGAAGCTTTCTTT.

The sample holds many counts of this clonotype. The genes are TRBV12-3 or TRBV12-4 and TRBJ2-5; TRBD2 aligns across 16 bases. The length of the CDR3 is 19 residues. The J segment lost 6 bases and the V segment lost 3 bases, leaving 13 bases of the junction unmatched. CDR3 residues: CASSFEGLAGGPVAQTQYF. In DNA, the CDR3 is TGTGCCAGCAGTTTTGAGGGACTAGCGGGAGGGCCGGTGGCACAGACCCAGTACTTC.

The chain carries TRBV10-3 and TRBJ2-7; 7 bases fit TRBD2. V shed 2 bases and J 3 bases; nucleotides not matched to a gene: 4. The germline CDR1 and CDR2 sequences are ENHRY and SYGVKD. The CDR3 is 14 residues long. The CDR3 reads CAISEQGGIYEQYF. In nucleotides, the CDR3 is TGTGCCATCAGTGAGCAGGGAGGGATCTACGAGCAGTACTTC.

The chain links TRBV3-1 to TRBJ2-2; 12 bases match TRBD2. V lost 1 base to trimming and J lost 3 bases; unmatched junction nucleotides: 18. CDR1 LGHDT and CDR2 YNNKEL come from the germline V gene (reference sequence). There are 22 residues in the CDR3. CDR3 DNA: TGTGCCAGCAGCCAAGGGACCGGGACTAGCGGGCGCCAGAAACCGGACACCGGGGAGCTGTTTTTT. This sequence encodes CASSQGTGTSGRQKPDTGELFF.

The V and J genes are TRBV12-3 or TRBV12-4 and TRBJ2-1; D gene unclear. The CDR3 is 12 residues long. Trimming left V 3 bases short and J 7 bases short, with 7 bases between. The CDR3 DNA reads as TGTGCCAGCAGTTTTGGTTCAAATGAGCAGTTCTTC. Translating it yields CASSFGSNEQFF.

This clonotype was recorded many times. CDR3 in DNA: TGCAGCGTTGAAATACTCCTGAAAGCTTTCTTT. The encoded protein is CSVEILLKAFF. The gene calls are TRBV29-1 and TRBJ1-1, with D unclear. V was trimmed by 2 bases and J by 9 bases, leaving 10 bases between them. CDR1 and CDR2 (germline): SQVTM, ANQGSEA. This CDR3 has 11 amino acids.

This clonotype was detected ten times or more. The chain is built from TRBV28 and TRBJ1-3; TRBD1 matches 9 bases. V shed 3 bases, J shed 2 bases, and the junction held 8 bases outside the gene matches. The CDR3 length is 17 residues. CDR1 MDHEN and CDR2 SYDVKM come from the germline V gene. For the CDR3, the DNA is TGTGCCAGCAGTTTCCCAGGACAGGGGAACGCTGGAAACACCATATATTTT. It codes for CASSFPGQGNAGNTIYF.